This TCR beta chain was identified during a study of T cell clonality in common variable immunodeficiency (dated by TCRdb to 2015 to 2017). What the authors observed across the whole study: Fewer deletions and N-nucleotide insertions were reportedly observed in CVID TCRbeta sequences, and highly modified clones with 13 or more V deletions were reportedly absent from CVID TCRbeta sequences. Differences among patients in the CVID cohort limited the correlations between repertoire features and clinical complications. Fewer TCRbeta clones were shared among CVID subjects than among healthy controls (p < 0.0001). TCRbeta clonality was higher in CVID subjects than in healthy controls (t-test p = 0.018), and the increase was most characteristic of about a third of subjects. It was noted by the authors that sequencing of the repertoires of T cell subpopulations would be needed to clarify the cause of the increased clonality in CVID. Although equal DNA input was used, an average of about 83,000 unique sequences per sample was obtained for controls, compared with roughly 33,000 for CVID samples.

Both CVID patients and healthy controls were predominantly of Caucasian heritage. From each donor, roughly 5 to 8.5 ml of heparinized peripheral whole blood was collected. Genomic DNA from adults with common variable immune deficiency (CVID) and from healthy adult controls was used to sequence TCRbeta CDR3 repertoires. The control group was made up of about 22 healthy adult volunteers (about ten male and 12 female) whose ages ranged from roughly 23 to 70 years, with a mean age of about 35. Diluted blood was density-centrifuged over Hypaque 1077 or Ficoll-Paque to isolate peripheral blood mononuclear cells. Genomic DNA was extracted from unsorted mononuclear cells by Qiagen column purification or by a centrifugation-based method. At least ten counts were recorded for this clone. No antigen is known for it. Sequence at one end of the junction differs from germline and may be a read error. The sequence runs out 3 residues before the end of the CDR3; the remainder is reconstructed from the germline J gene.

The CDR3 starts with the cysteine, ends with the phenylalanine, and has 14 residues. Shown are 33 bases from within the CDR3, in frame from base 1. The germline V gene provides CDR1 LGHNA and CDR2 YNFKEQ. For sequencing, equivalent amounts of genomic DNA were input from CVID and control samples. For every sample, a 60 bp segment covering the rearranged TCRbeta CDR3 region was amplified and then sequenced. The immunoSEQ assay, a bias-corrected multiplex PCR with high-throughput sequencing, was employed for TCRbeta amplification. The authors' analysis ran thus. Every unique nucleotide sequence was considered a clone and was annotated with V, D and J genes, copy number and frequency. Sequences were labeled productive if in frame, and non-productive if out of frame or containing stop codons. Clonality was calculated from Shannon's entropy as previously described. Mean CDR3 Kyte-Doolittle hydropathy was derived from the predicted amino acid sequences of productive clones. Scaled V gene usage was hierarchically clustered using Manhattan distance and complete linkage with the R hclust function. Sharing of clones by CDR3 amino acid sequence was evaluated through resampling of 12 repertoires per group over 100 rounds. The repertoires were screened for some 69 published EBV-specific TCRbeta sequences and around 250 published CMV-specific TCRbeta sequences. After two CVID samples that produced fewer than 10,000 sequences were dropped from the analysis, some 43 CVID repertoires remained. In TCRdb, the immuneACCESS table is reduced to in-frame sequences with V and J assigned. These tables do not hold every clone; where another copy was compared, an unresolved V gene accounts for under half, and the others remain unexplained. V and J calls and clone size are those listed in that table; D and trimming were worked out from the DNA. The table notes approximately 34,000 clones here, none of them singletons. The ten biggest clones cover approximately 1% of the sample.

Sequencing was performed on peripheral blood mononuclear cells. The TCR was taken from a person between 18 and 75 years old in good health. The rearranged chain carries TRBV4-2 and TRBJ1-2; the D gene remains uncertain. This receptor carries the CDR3 CASSQDWAENGYTF. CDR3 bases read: TGCGCCAGCAGCCAAGATTGGGCAGAGAATGGC.